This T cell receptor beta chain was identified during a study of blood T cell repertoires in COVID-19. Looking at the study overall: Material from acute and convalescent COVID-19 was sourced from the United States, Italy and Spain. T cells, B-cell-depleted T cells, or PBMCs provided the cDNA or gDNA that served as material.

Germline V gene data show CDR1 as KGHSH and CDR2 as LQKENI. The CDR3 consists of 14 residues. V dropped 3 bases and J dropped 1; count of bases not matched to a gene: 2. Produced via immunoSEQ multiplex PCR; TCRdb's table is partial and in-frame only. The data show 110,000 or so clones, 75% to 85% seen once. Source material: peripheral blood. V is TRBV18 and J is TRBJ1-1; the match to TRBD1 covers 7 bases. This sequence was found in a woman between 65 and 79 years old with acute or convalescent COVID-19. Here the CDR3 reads CASSPGQENTEAFF. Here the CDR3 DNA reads TGTGCCAGCTCACCCGGACAGGAGAACACTGAAGCTTTCTTT.